Listed below are T cell receptor beta chains from one sample, sequenced in a study of cytomegalovirus exposure and HLA in healthy donors. This table comes from immunoSEQ multiplex PCR, and its TCRdb copy is limited to in-frame clones, with some not included. The sample includes 150,000 or so clones, 70% to 85% of them seen just once. The sequenced material came from PBMCs. Source of these receptors: a man aged 25 to 40 in good health and CMV-seronegative. Each CDR3 is given with its conserved first and last residue. A D gene is named only where the DNA matches it firmly. Size is omitted from some rows. Given values are once, few, many or a class for expanded clones.

D: NA
J: TRBJ1-2
size: NA
V: TRBV7-9
CDR3: CASSLASNYGYPF
DNA: TGTGCCAGCAGCTTAGCTAGCAACTATGGCTACCCCTTC

D: NA
J: TRBJ2-5
size: few
V: TRBV5-5
CDR3: CASSFGNQRETQYF
DNA: TGTGCCAGCAGCTTCGGAAATCAGCGGGAGACCCAGTACTTC

D: NA
J: TRBJ2-1
size: NA
V: TRBV7-2
CDR3: CASSLTQAYNEQFF
DNA: TGTGCCAGCAGCTTAACACAGGCATACAATGAGCAGTTCTTC

D: TRBD1
J: TRBJ1-1
size: few
V: TRBV29-1
CDR3: CSVEDPWGAGGAFF
DNA: TGCAGCGTTGAAGATCCGTGGGGGGCAGGGGGAGCTTTCTTT

D: NA
J: TRBJ1-1
size: NA
V: TRBV6-1
CDR3: CASSEAPRNTEAFF
DNA: TGTGCCAGCAGTGAAGCGCCTAGGAACACTGAAGCTTTCTTT

D: NA
J: TRBJ1-1
size: few
V: TRBV19
CDR3: CASSPTAGPNTEAFF
DNA: TGTGCCAGTAGTCCGACCGCGGGGCCGAACACTGAAGCTTTCTTT

D: NA
J: TRBJ2-5
size: NA
V: TRBV6-6
CDR3: CASTPRAGGETQYF
DNA: TGTGCCAGCACCCCCAGGGCCGGAGGGGAGACCCAGTACTTC

D: TRBD1
J: TRBJ1-5
size: few
V: TRBV11-3
CDR3: CASHYRTGGNQPQHF
DNA: TGTGCCAGCCACTACCGGACAGGGGGCAATCAGCCCCAGCATTTT

D: NA
J: TRBJ2-1
size: once
V: TRBV7-3
CDR3: CASSLLAGGHEQFF
DNA: TGTGCCAGCAGCTTACTGGCCGGGGGTCATGAGCAGTTCTTC

D: NA
J: TRBJ1-1
size: NA
V: TRBV9
CDR3: CASSPQSGNAEAFF
DNA: TGTGCCAGCAGCCCGCAGTCAGGGAACGCTGAAGCTTTCTTT

D: TRBD1
J: TRBJ1-2
size: once
V: TRBV6-6
CDR3: CASRLTGDGYTF
DNA: TGTGCCAGCAGACTCACAGGGGATGGCTACACCTTC

D: NA
J: TRBJ2-3
size: NA
V: TRBV6-1
CDR3: CASSEVQGGADTQYF
DNA: TGTGCCAGCAGTGAAGTGCAGGGTGGCGCAGATACGCAGTATTTT

D: NA
J: TRBJ1-5
size: NA
V: TRBV30
CDR3: CAWSQGVGQPQNF
DNA: TGTGCCTGGAGTCAAGGAGTCGGTCAGCCCCAGAATTTT

D: NA
J: TRBJ2-1
size: NA
V: TRBV7-8
CDR3: CASSLAGPEQFF
DNA: TGTGCCAGCAGCTTAGCCGGTCCTGAGCAGTTCTTC

D: NA
J: TRBJ2-1
size: NA
V: TRBV5-1
CDR3: CASSSSSYNEQFF
DNA: TGCGCCAGCAGCTCTAGCTCCTACAATGAGCAGTTCTTC

D: TRBD1
J: TRBJ2-3
size: NA
V: TRBV6-5
CDR3: CASSQDRDTDTQYF
DNA: TGTGCCAGCAGTCAGGACAGGGACACAGATACGCAGTATTTT

D: NA
J: TRBJ2-7
size: NA
V: TRBV7-6
CDR3: CASSLDRTAPYEQYF
DNA: TGTGCCAGCAGCTTAGATCGGACAGCACCCTACGAGCAGTACTTC

D: TRBD1
J: TRBJ1-6
size: NA
V: TRBV5-1
CDR3: CASSPGTGGDYNSPLHF
DNA: TGCGCCAGCAGCCCCGGGACAGGGGGCGATTATAATTCACCCCTCCACTTT

D: NA
J: TRBJ1-5
size: NA
V: TRBV6-5
CDR3: CASSPDTIQPQHF
DNA: TGTGCCAGCAGCCCCGACACGATTCAGCCCCAGCATTTT

D: NA
J: TRBJ2-2
size: NA
V: TRBV5-1
CDR3: CASSLVLRGASYTGELFF
DNA: TGCGCCAGCAGCTTGGTTCTAAGGGGCGCGTCATACACCGGGGAGCTGTTTTTT

D: TRBD1
J: TRBJ1-5
size: NA
V: TRBV27
CDR3: CASSPIAGQGSSQPQHF
DNA: TGTGCCAGCAGCCCTATTGCGGGACAGGGTTCGAGCCAGCCCCAGCATTTT

D: TRBD1
J: TRBJ2-7
size: NA
V: TRBV7-2
CDR3: CASSFGQGGSYEQYF
DNA: TGTGCCAGCAGCTTCGGACAGGGAGGCTCCTACGAGCAGTACTTC

D: TRBD2
J: TRBJ2-5
size: few
V: TRBV11-2
CDR3: CASNQGLAGRETQYF
DNA: TGTGCCAGCAACCAGGGACTAGCGGGGCGGGAGACCCAGTACTTC

D: NA
J: TRBJ1-1
size: NA
V: TRBV28
CDR3: CASSFEAEAFF
DNA: TGTGCCAGCAGTTTTGAGGCTGAAGCTTTCTTT

D: NA
J: TRBJ2-7
size: few
V: TRBV14
CDR3: CASSLMSSYEQYF
DNA: TGTGCCAGCAGCCTCATGAGCTCCTACGAGCAGTACTTC

D: NA
J: TRBJ1-1
size: NA
V: TRBV6-5
CDR3: CASSRRGAGTEAFF
DNA: TGTGCCAGCAGTCGCCGGGGGGCCGGGACTGAAGCTTTCTTT

D: NA
J: TRBJ2-2
size: once
V: TRBV6-5
CDR3: CASTLTHPDTGELFF
DNA: TGTGCCAGCACCTTGACACACCCCGACACCGGGGAGCTGTTTTTT

D: NA
J: TRBJ2-5
size: NA
V: TRBV5-1
CDR3: CASSLEGQQETQYF
DNA: TGCGCCAGCAGCTTGGAGGGGCAGCAAGAGACCCAGTACTTC

D: TRBD2
J: TRBJ2-7
size: few
V: TRBV25-1
CDR3: CASSAPGLAGGEQYF
DNA: TGTGCCAGCAGTGCACCCGGACTAGCGGGGGGTGAGCAGTACTTC

D: TRBD1
J: TRBJ1-1
size: NA
V: TRBV11-3
CDR3: CASSLPGQEAFF
DNA: TGTGCCAGCAGTCTCCCGGGACAGGAAGCTTTCTTT

D: TRBD2
J: TRBJ2-7
size: NA
V: TRBV19
CDR3: CASSPVAGGPRFYEQYF
DNA: TGTGCCAGTAGCCCGGTAGCGGGGGGGCCGCGGTTCTACGAGCAGTACTTC

D: NA
J: TRBJ1-1
size: NA
V: TRBV7-9
CDR3: CASSPRQGSTEAFF
DNA: TGTGCCAGCAGCCCGAGGCAGGGATCCACTGAAGCTTTCTTT

D: TRBD2
J: TRBJ2-7
size: NA
V: TRBV7-9
CDR3: CASSTPQRGRTQYF
DNA: TGTGCCAGCAGCACTCCCCAGCGGGGCCGAACGCAGTACTTC

D: TRBD1
J: TRBJ1-4
size: NA
V: TRBV5-8
CDR3: CASSLTGGSEKLFF
DNA: TGTGCCAGCAGCTTAACAGGGGGGAGTGAAAAACTGTTTTTT

D: NA
J: TRBJ2-5
size: NA
V: TRBV6-1
CDR3: CASSSGRRGEETQYF
DNA: TGTGCCAGCAGTTCTGGACGGCGCGGGGAGGAGACCCAGTACTTC

D: NA
J: TRBJ2-5
size: NA
V: TRBV27
CDR3: CASSLEGGSGETQYF
DNA: TGTGCCAGCAGTTTAGAAGGAGGGAGCGGGGAGACCCAGTACTTC

D: NA
J: TRBJ2-4
size: NA
V: TRBV5-6
CDR3: CASSPGLAAKNIQYF
DNA: TGTGCCAGCAGCCCGGGACTTGCAGCCAAAAACATTCAGTACTTC

D: NA
J: TRBJ2-3
size: NA
V: TRBV6-5
CDR3: CASSTNPTDTQYF
DNA: TGTGCCAGCAGTACAAATCCCACAGATACGCAGTATTTT

D: NA
J: TRBJ1-5
size: NA
V: TRBV5-1
CDR3: CASSPGWSNQPQHF
DNA: TGCGCCAGCAGCCCGGGATGGAGCAATCAGCCCCAGCATTTT

D: TRBD1
J: TRBJ2-7
size: NA
V: TRBV28
CDR3: CASSLGTVVHEQYF
DNA: TGTGCCAGCAGTTTGGGGACAGTCGTCCACGAGCAGTACTTC

D: NA
J: TRBJ1-1
size: NA
V: TRBV27
CDR3: CASSFNPPGEAFF
DNA: TGTGCCAGCAGTTTTAATCCCCCCGGGGAAGCTTTCTTT

D: NA
J: TRBJ2-3
size: once
V: TRBV2
CDR3: CASSDLMDTQYF
DNA: TGTGCCAGCAGTGACCTAATGGATACGCAGTATTTT

D: TRBD2
J: TRBJ2-7
size: NA
V: TRBV27
CDR3: CASSSGGYYEQYF
DNA: TGTGCCAGCAGTTCCGGGGGGTACTACGAGCAGTACTTC

D: TRBD1
J: TRBJ1-1
size: NA
V: TRBV18
CDR3: CASSPPDRGAFF
DNA: TGTGCCAGCTCACCACCTGACAGGGGCGCTTTCTTT

D: NA
J: TRBJ1-1
size: NA
V: TRBV7-9
CDR3: CASSFDLNTEAFF
DNA: TGTGCCAGCAGCTTTGACTTAAACACTGAAGCTTTCTTT

D: TRBD2
J: TRBJ2-3
size: NA
V: TRBV6-6
CDR3: CASSDRRTSGTDTQYF
DNA: TGTGCCAGCAGCGATCGGCGGACTAGCGGCACAGATACGCAGTATTTT